These 21 T cell receptor beta chains share one sample of origin, sequenced in a study of cytomegalovirus exposure and HLA in healthy donors. The primer mix had 60 Vbeta and 13 Jbeta primers. Only in-frame clones appear in the TCRdb table, and some are missing; sequencing was by immunoSEQ multiplex PCR. This sample yields fewer than 150,000 clones, of which about 70% are seen a single time; 2.5% to 3.5% belongs to the top ten. Sequenced input: PBMCs. These TCRs come from a man in his forties or fifties in good health and CMV-seronegative.

The V call is TRBV5-6, the J call TRBJ2-7, with TRBD1 matching over 9 bases. The CDR3 runs to 14 residues. The junction had 5 bases not matched to a gene; V was cut back by 4 bases and J by 3 bases. The V gene's germline CDR1 is SGHDT and CDR2 YYEEEE. CDR3 in amino acids: CASSKPGQGYEQYF. The CDR3, as DNA: TGTGCCAGCAGCAAACCGGGACAGGGCTACGAGCAGTACTTC.

The chain is built from TRBV19 and TRBJ2-5, with 10 bases aligning to TRBD2. CDR1 is LNHDA and CDR2 is SQIVND in the germline V gene (reference sequence). This CDR3 is built from 16 residues. Trimming removed 4 bases from V and 1 base from J; junction bases left unmatched: 6. The CDR3 loop is CASSTIAGGPQETQYF. The DNA for the CDR3 is TGTGCCAGTAGTACAATAGCGGGGGGTCCCCAAGAGACCCAGTACTTC. The variable domain in full, with the rest retrieved from reference TRBV19 and TRBJ2-5, is DGGITQSPKYLFRKEGQNVTLSCEQNLNHDAMYWYRQDPGQGLRLIYYSQIVNDFQKGDIAEGYSVSREKKESFPLTVTSAQKNPTAFYLCASSTIAGGPQETQYFGPGTRLLVL.

The chain joins TRBV7-2 to TRBJ2-1; 9 nucleotides agree with TRBD1. The CDR3 runs 16 residues. The V gene's germline CDR1 is SGHTA and CDR2 FQGNSA. J gave up 5 bases and V 5 bases, and 10 bases lay outside the gene matches. CDR3 amino acids: CASSVTGTGLDNEQFF. CDR3 bases: TGTGCCAGCAGCGTGACCGGGACAGGGTTAGACAATGAGCAGTTCTTC.

The rearrangement uses TRBV4-3 and TRBJ2-3; TRBD1 matches 8 bases. The V gene end was trimmed by 2 bases and the J gene end by 6 bases; junction bases not matched to a gene: 10. Per the germline V gene, CDR1 is LGHNA and CDR2 is YSLEER. The CDR3 spans 16 residues. CDR3 region: CASSQSLTGAGDTQYF. The DNA of the CDR3 is TGCGCCAGCAGCCAATCCCTGACAGGGGCAGGGGATACGCAGTATTTT.

The chain carries TRBV9 and TRBJ2-3, with TRBD2 as a possible D gene (6 bases). CDR1 is SGDLS, CDR2 YYNGEE, per germline. The ends were cut back, 4 bases at V and 2 bases at J, with 14 bases in the middle. CDR3 length equals 15 residues. CDR3 nucleotides: TGTGCCAGCAGCCCGAGGAGGGGTTCCACAGATACGCAGTATTTT. Translated: CASSPRRGSTDTQYF.

This clone appeared once. V is TRBV30 and J is TRBJ2-7, with 7 bases lining up with TRBD2. From germline, CDR1 is GTSNPN and CDR2 SVGIG (reference sequence). The CDR3 contains 14 residues. J was trimmed by 0 bases and V by 1 base; bases with no gene match: 3. This CDR3 reads CAWSGGGSSYEQYF. CDR3 in DNA: TGTGCCTGGAGTGGGGGCGGGAGCTCCTACGAGCAGTACTTC.

The chain combines TRBV28 with TRBJ2-5, with D perhaps TRBD2 (5 bases). Trimming took off 4 bases at V and 4 bases at J, with 10 bases between the two ends. Germline CDR1 reads MDHEN; CDR2 reads SYDVKM. This CDR3 has 13 residues. CDR3 amino acids: CASSSAGRETQYF. The CDR3 DNA is TGTGCCAGCAGTTCTGCGGGTCGAGAGACCCAGTACTTC.

The rearrangement links TRBV28 to TRBJ1-3, with a tentative D call TRBD1 (6 bases). The CDR3 is made up of 15 amino acids. Germline-derived CDR1 and CDR2 are MDHEN and SYDVKM. V lost 5 bases, J lost 0 bases, and 11 bases lay in between. The CDR3 nucleotides read TGTGCCAGCAGTCATCAGGGGTACTCTGGAAACACCATATATTTT. Its protein is CASSHQGYSGNTIYF.

The V gene is TRBV5-1, the J gene TRBJ2-7, with 8 bases aligning to TRBD2. V lost 1 base to trimming and J lost 0 bases; unmatched junction nucleotides: 3. CDR3 length: 15 residues. In germline, CDR1 is SGHRS, CDR2 YFSETQ. CDR3 in DNA: TGCGCCAGCAGCTTGACTAGCGGCGTCTCCTACGAGCAGTACTTC. Amino acids: CASSLTSGVSYEQYF.

V usage is TRBV7-2 and J usage is TRBJ2-7; tentative D call: TRBD1 (6 bases). Germline CDR1 SGHTA, CDR2 FQGNSA. V dropped 0 bases and J dropped 1 base, with 10 bases sitting between them. The CDR3 contains 15 residues. CDR3 region: CASSLARTASYEQYF. CDR3 bases: TGTGCCAGCAGCTTAGCTAGGACAGCGTCCTACGAGCAGTACTTC. Based on the CDR3 plus reference TRBV7-2 and TRBJ2-7, the full variable domain is GAGVSQSPSNKVTEKGKDVELRCDPISGHTALYWYRQSLGQGLEFLIYFQGNSAPDKSGLPSDRFSAERTGGSVSTLTIQRTQQEDSAVYLCASSLARTASYEQYFGPGTRLTVT.

This chain connects TRBV6-1 to TRBJ1-5; unclear D gene. The V and J ends lost 6 bases and 2 bases respectively, with 14 bases between them. Germline lookup yields CDR1 MNHNS and CDR2 SASEGT. CDR3 length: 15 residues. The CDR3 DNA sequence: TGTGCCAGCAGGACGGGAGCCTCGGGCAATCAGCCCCAGCATTTT. Translation: CASRTGASGNQPQHF.

This clone is a singleton in its sample. J is TRBJ2-3 and V is TRBV19; 8 bases line up with TRBD1. The germline gives CDR1 LNHDA, CDR2 SQIVND (reference sequence). The CDR3 consists of 16 residues. Losses at the gene ends were 4 bases for V and 0 bases for J; bases not matched to a gene: 6. This CDR3 is CASSTGTGISTDTQYF. CDR3 in DNA: TGTGCCAGTAGTACCGGGACAGGAATTAGCACAGATACGCAGTATTTT.

V usage is TRBV7-2 and J usage is TRBJ1-2; D might be TRBD1 (5 bases). The germline V gene encodes CDR1 SGHTA and CDR2 FQGNSA. This CDR3 comprises 14 residues. Trimming pared 5 bases from V and 5 bases from J, leaving 15 bases between. Written as DNA, the CDR3 is TGTGCCAGCAGCCCGACCGACAGTCCATATGGCTACACCTTC. Translation gives CASSPTDSPYGYTF.

The chain carries TRBV5-4 and TRBJ2-2, with 8 bases aligning to TRBD1. CDR3 length: 15 amino acids. The junction had 10 bases not matched to a gene; V was cut back by 7 bases and J by 5 bases. From germline, CDR1 is SGHNT and CDR2 YYREEE (reference sequence). The CDR3 sequence: CASGRGQGKTGELFF. In nucleotides, the CDR3 is TGTGCCAGCGGCAGAGGACAGGGTAAGACCGGGGAGCTGTTTTTT.

CDR3 sequence: CASSPTQGNYGYTF. CDR3 DNA: TGTGCCAGCAGCCCGACGCAGGGGAACTATGGCTACACCTTC. The V gene is TRBV7-2, the J gene TRBJ1-2; weak D call: TRBD1 (6 bases). Trimming cost V 5 bases and J 2 bases, with 12 bases left between them. The CDR3 is 14 amino acids. CDR1 and CDR2 (germline): SGHTA, FQGNSA.

The chain combines TRBV7-3 with TRBJ2-3; 7 bases map to TRBD2. The junction had 10 bases not matched to a gene; V was cut back by 5 bases and J by 2 bases. This CDR3 has 16 amino acids. CDR1 and CDR2 from the germline V gene are SGHTA and FQGTGA. The CDR3: CASSQLPAGNTDTQYF. The CDR3 DNA is TGTGCCAGCAGCCAGTTACCAGCGGGAAACACAGATACGCAGTATTTT. Filled out from reference TRBV7-3 and TRBJ2-3, the complete variable domain reads GAGVSQTPSNKVTEKGKYVELRCDPISGHTALYWYRQSLGQGPEFLIYFQGTGAADDSGLPNDRFFAVRPEGSVSTLKIQRTERGDSAVYLCASSQLPAGNTDTQYFGPGTRLTVL.

The J gene is TRBJ2-5, the V gene TRBV5-1; TRBD2 aligns across 7 bases. The CDR3 has 14 amino acids. The germline CDR1 and CDR2 sequences are SGHRS and YFSETQ. The V and J ends lost 0 bases and 4 bases, in that order; junction bases with no gene match: 3. In nucleotides, the CDR3 is TGCGCCAGCAGCTTGGGATCGGGGGGAGAGACCCAGTACTTC. Translating gives CASSLGSGGETQYF.

This clone has just a few counts. The chain couples TRBV7-9 to TRBJ1-5; 7 bases align to TRBD1. Germline-derived CDR1 and CDR2 are SEHNR and FQNEAQ (reference sequence). The trim removed 4 bases at V and 7 bases at J, leaving 7 bases unmatched. This CDR3 comprises 14 residues. CDR3 in amino acids: CASSSLTGSQPQHF. The DNA for the CDR3 is TGTGCCAGCAGCTCCCTGACAGGGTCCCAGCCCCAGCATTTT.

The chain uses TRBV19 and TRBJ1-6; TRBD1 is a possible D gene (5 bases). Trimming stripped 9 bases from V and 7 bases from J, with 13 bases between. CDR1 LNHDA and CDR2 SQIVND come from the germline V gene (reference sequence). The CDR3 sequence is 13 residues long. The CDR3 loop reads CASCGGGNSPLHF. CDR3 nucleotide sequence: TGTGCCAGCTGTGGGGGAGGGAATTCACCCCTCCACTTT.

J is TRBJ2-7 and V is TRBV7-3, with D maybe TRBD2 (6 bases). CDR1 and CDR2 (germline): SGHTA, FQGTGA. There are 15 residues in the CDR3. Trimming left V 9 bases short and J 2 bases short, with 20 bases between. The CDR3 is CASAVTGGKTYEQYF. The CDR3 region has the DNA TGTGCCAGTGCCGTCACTGGGGGGAAGACCTACGAGCAGTACTTC.

The V gene is TRBV5-6, the J gene TRBJ2-5; the D gene is possibly TRBD1 (5 bases). This CDR3 has 15 residues. CDR1 SGHDT and CDR2 YYEEEE come from the germline V gene. V lost 0 bases, J lost 5 bases, and 14 bases lay in between. CDR3 region: CASSLGQGSSETQYF. DNA of the CDR3: TGTGCCAGCAGCTTGGGTCAGGGTTCTTCTGAGACCCAGTACTTC.